This TCR beta chain originates from a study of T cell responses to AZD1222 COVID-19 vaccine. General study points: The study found vaccine-associated CD4 TCRs spanning spike, dominant at 160-218 and 743-854. The donor group comprised mostly white British people and more females; the analysis possibly underestimated clonal diversity. As reported, nearly half of all spike-specific TCRs target variant regions that are unmutated. The number of AZD1222 recipients seropositive at baseline was only 5 to 7.

About this clone itself: Antigen unknown.

Sequenced by immunoSEQ multiplex PCR; TCRdb stores in-frame clones only, minus some. The data hold hundreds of thousands of clones, with approximately 94% observed a single time. This CDR3 contains 16 residues. The ends were cut back, 3 bases at V and 11 bases at J, with 25 bases in the middle. Germline CDR1 LGHDT, CDR2 YNNKEL (reference sequence). The specimen comprised peripheral blood, sampled on day 0 of MenACWY control vaccination. The sequence was obtained from an adult in good health. The V gene is TRBV3-1 (or the pseudogene TRBV3-2), the J gene TRBJ1-2; maybe TRBD1 (5 bases). DNA of the CDR3: TGTGCCAGCAGCCATTTAGGAGGTGGCAGGGCAAGAGGGTACACCTTC. Its translation is CASSHLGGGRARGYTF.